The clone carrying this T cell receptor beta chain appeared a single time. Its specificity is unknown. The ends lost 2 bases at V and 5 bases at J; junction bases unmatched: 11. This CDR3 has 16 residues. CDR1 and CDR2 from the germline V gene are ENHRY and SYGVKD. This sample is drawn from a study of blood T cells in healthy people across ages. Study conclusions and caveats: Not knowing donor CMV status may have confounded expanded clonotype changes. Getting older went along with TCR beta diversity per million T cells dropping roughly linearly.

Alongside a J-beta primer mix, a sample-barcoded 5' primer served in a second PCR lasting about 7 to 12 cycles. A template-switch adaptor that had 12 random nucleotides put a tag on each cDNA molecule. TCRdb re-derived calls from the 5' RACE reads in MiXCR, one entry per CDR3 protein. The sample yields 1.5 million to 1.8 million distinct CDR3 sequences, about 42% seen once. The source of this sequence is a woman younger than 35 in good health. Sequenced input: blood. The chain has TRBV10-3 and TRBJ1-2, with 7 bases fitting TRBD1. The CDR3 loop is CAISEAPGGKGYGYTF. CDR3 in DNA: TGTGCCATCAGTGAGGCCCCAGGGGGAAAAGGGTATGGCTACACCTTC.